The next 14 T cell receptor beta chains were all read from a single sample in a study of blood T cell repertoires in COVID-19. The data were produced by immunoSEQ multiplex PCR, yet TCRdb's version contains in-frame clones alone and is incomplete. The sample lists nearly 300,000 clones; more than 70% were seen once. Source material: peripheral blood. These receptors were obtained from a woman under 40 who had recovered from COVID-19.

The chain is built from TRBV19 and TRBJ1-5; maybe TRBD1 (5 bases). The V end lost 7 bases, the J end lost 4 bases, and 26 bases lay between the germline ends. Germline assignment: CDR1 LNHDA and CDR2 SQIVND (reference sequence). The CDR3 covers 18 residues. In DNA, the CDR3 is TGTGCCAGTAACGCCGGGGGTTTCGCTCGTCCTTCGAATCAGCCCCAGCATTTT. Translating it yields CASNAGGFARPSNQPQHF. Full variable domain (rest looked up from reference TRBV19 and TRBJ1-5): DGGITQSPKYLFRKEGQNVTLSCEQNLNHDAMYWYRQDPGQGLRLIYYSQIVNDFQKGDIAEGYSVSREKKESFPLTVTSAQKNPTAFYLCASNAGGFARPSNQPQHFGDGTRLSIL.

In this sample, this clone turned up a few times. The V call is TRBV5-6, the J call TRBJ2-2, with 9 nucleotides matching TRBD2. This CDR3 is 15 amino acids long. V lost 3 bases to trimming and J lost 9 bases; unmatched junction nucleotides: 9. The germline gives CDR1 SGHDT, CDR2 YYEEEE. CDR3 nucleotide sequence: TGTGCCAGCAGCTGGATGACTAGCGGACATCGGGAGCTGTTTTTT. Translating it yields CASSWMTSGHRELFF.

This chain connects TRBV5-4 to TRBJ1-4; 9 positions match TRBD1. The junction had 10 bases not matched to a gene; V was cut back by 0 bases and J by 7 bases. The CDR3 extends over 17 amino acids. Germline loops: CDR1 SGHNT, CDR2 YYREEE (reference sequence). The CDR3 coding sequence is TGTGCCAGCAGCTTGGGCCTCGGGACAGGGATAAGTGAAAAACTGTTTTTT. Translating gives CASSLGLGTGISEKLFF.

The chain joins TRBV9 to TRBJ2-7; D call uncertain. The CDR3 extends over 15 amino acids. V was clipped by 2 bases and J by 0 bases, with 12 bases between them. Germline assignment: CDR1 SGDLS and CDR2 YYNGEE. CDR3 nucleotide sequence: TGTGCCAGCAGCGTTTCACAGTCCCCCTCCTACGAGCAGTACTTC. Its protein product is CASSVSQSPSYEQYF.

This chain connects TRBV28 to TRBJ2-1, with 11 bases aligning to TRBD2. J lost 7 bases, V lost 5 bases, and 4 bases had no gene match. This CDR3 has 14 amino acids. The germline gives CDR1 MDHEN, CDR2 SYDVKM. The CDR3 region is CASSDASGGNEQFF. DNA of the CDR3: TGTGCCAGCAGTGATGCTAGCGGGGGGAATGAGCAGTTCTTC.

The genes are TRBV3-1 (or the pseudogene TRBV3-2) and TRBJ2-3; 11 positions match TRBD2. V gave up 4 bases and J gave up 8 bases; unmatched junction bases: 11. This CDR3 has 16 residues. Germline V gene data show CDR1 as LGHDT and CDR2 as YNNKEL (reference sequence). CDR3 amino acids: CASSLRYSGGAVTQYF. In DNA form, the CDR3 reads TGTGCCAGCAGCCTGCGTTATAGCGGGGGGGCGGTTACGCAGTATTTT.

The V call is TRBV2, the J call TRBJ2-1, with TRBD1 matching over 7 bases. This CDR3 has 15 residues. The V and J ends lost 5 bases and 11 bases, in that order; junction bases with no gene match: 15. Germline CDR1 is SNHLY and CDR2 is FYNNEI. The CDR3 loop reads CASSPGQRSMKKQFF. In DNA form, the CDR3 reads TGTGCCAGCAGTCCGGGACAGAGATCGATGAAAAAGCAGTTCTTC.

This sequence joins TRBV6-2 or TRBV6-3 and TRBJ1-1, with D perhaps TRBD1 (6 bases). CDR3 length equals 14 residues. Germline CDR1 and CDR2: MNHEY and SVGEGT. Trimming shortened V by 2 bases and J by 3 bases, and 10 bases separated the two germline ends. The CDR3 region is CASSYRGKDTEAFF. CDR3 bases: TGTGCCAGCAGTTACAGGGGGAAGGACACTGAAGCTTTCTTT.

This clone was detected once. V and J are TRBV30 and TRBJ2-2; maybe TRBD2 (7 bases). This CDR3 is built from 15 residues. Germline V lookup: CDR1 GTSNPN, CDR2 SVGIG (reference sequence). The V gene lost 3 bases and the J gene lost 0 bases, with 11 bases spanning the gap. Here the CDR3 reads CAWSPGGANTGELFF. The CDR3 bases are TGTGCCTGGAGCCCGGGGGGCGCGAACACCGGGGAGCTGTTTTTT. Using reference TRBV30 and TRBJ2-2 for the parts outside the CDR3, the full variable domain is SQTIHQWPATLVQPVGSPLSLECTVEGTSNPNLYWYRQAAGRGLQLLFYSVGIGQISSEVPQNLSASRPQDRQFILSSKKLLLSDSGFYLCAWSPGGANTGELFFGEGSRLTVL.

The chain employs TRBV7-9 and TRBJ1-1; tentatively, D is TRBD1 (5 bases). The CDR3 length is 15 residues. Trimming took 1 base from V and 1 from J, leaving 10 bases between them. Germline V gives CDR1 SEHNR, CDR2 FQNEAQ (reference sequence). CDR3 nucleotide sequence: TGTGCCAGCAGCTTAGAACAGGCGAGGAACACTGAAGCTTTCTTT. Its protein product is CASSLEQARNTEAFF.

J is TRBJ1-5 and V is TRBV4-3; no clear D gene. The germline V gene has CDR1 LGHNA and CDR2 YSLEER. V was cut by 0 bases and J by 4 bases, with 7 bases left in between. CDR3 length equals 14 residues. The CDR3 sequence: CASSQESGNQPQHF. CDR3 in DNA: TGCGCCAGCAGCCAAGAGTCCGGGAATCAGCCCCAGCATTTT.

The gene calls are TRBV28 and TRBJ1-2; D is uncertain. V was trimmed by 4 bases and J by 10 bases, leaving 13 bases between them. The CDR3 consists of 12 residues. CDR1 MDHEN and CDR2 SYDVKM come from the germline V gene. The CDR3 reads CASSYGSGDYTF. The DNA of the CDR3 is TGTGCCAGCAGTTATGGATCGGGAGACTACACCTTC.

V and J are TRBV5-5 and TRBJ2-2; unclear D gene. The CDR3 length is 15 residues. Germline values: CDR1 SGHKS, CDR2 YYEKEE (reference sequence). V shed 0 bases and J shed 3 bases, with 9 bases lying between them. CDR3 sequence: CASSLVASDTGELFF. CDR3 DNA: TGTGCCAGCAGCTTGGTGGCGAGCGACACCGGGGAGCTGTTTTTT.

The CDR3 protein is CASSKTRGPNQPQHF. CDR3 coding DNA: TGTGCCAGCAGCAAGACAAGGGGCCCCAATCAGCCCCAGCATTTT. The V gene is TRBV21-1, the J gene TRBJ1-5; the tabulated D call, TRBD1, remains unverified against the DNA. TRBV21-1 is tagged as a pseudogene. This CDR3 comprises 15 residues.